This entry describes one T cell receptor beta chain. The target of this receptor is not known. Base qualities were left out, and no much larger clone turns up one base away. This record comes from a study of OX40 agonist ivuxolimab in advanced cancers. The study in broad terms: Ivuxolimab, which targeted the costimulatory receptor OX40 (CD134), was an agonistic, fully human IgG2 monoclonal antibody. Intravenous ivuxolimab was administered to patients every 2 weeks at six dose levels: 0.01, 0.1, 0.3, 1.5, 3 and 10 mg/kg. Of the 50 to 55 dose-escalation patients, hepatocellular carcinoma was present in roughly 19, melanoma in about 15, renal cell carcinoma in 9 and head and neck cancer in 9. A male proportion of 82.7% and a mean age of approximately 58 years, ranging from 23 to 79, were recorded for the dose-escalation cohort. Prior anti-PD-1, anti-PD-L1 or anti-CTLA-4 therapy was permitted, and checkpoint inhibitors had been received by around 40% of dose-escalation patients. Partial responses occurred in three dose-escalation patients: two with cutaneous melanoma and one with hepatocellular carcinoma. The purpose of peripheral TCRbeta sequencing was to test whether ivuxolimab changed TCR sequence diversity and led to clonal T-cell expansion. The paper covers the monotherapy dose-escalation part of the phase I ivuxolimab trial, which included N ≈ 52 patients. General conclusions and limits of the study: Partial responders in the 0.1-3.0 mg/kg groups had among the lowest normalized peripheral clonal expansion, especially among CD8+ T cells. Low levels of normalized T-cell clonal expansion were also seen in some nonresponding patients. Which antigens the clonally expanded peripheral T cells were specific for was not determined. After ivuxolimab, expanded clones were on average more numerous among CD8+ T cells than among CD4+ T cells. At doses of 0.1 to 3.0 mg/kg, clonal expansion of both CD4+ and CD8+ blood T cells was observed from baseline to week 6.

The trial excluded patients who had a history of autoimmune disease or were on systemic immunosuppression. Peripheral blood for TCR sequencing was drawn from every dose cohort at baseline, at cycle 4 day 1 and at cycle 7 day 1. The samples were taken from a phase I, first-in-human, multicenter, open-label dose-escalation trial of ivuxolimab. Adults with locally advanced or metastatic head and neck squamous cell, hepatocellular, melanoma or renal cell carcinoma were enrolled in the trial. Before TCR sequencing, CD4+ T cells and CD8+ T cells from peripheral blood were sorted into separate populations. Genomic DNA was isolated from the sorted cells so that the TCRbeta CDR3 region could be sequenced. The immunoSEQ Assay was used to sequence the TCRbeta CDR3 regions. TCRdb provides this immuneACCESS table in a form limited to in-frame rearrangements. Some clones are lacking; in checked studies, under half of them reflect an unresolved V gene, and why the rest are absent is not known. In this sample the table shows about 58,000 clones, roughly 77% of which occur a single time. Roughly 1.2% of the sample is held by the ten biggest clonotypes.

V is reduced by 0 bases and J by 3 bases, leaving a spacing of 12 bases between them. CDR1 SGHNT and CDR2 YYREEE are derived from the germline V gene (reference sequence). From cysteine to phenylalanine, the CDR3 is 16 amino acids long. Only the CDR3 part of the read is kept: 48 bases, read in frame from the first base. Rearrangement joined TRBV5-4 to TRBJ2-2; a weak D assignment points to TRBD2 (7 bases agree). The source is an adult with an advanced solid tumor such as melanoma, head and neck, liver or kidney cancer. The starting material was CD4+ or CD8+ T cells sorted from blood, obtained in a trial of the OX40 agonist ivuxolimab. CDR3 reads: CASSLVRGADTGELFF. The bases read TGTGCCAGCAGCTTGGTACGGGGGGCTGACACCGGGGAGCTGTTTTTT.